A selection of T cell receptor beta chains follows, all from one sample in a study of blood T cell repertoires in COVID-19. The protocol was immunoSEQ multiplex PCR, while the TCRdb copy is restricted to in-frame clones and leaves out a portion. This sample yields fewer than 500,000 clones, of which about 89% are seen a single time; approximately 4.5% belongs to the top ten. The sample consisted of peripheral blood. The receptors were sampled from a woman under 40 with acute or convalescent COVID-19. Both conserved end residues are part of each CDR3. D genes are given only for firm matches. Only part of the rows carry a size: once, few, many, or a class if the clone is expanded.

D | size | J | V | CDR3 | DNA
TRBD2 | . | TRBJ2-6 | TRBV28 | CASSTGGTGPSGANVLTF | TGTGCCAGCAGTACGGGGGGGACGGGTCCCTCTGGGGCCAACGTCCTGACTTTC
TRBD1 | once | TRBJ2-1 | TRBV5-1 | CASMLSGTGRNEQFF | TGCGCCAGCATGCTATCCGGGACAGGACGAAATGAGCAGTTCTTC
. | . | TRBJ1-6 | TRBV28 | CASNLVYNSPLHF | TGTGCCAGCAATCTTGTCTATAATTCACCCCTCCACTTT
. | . | TRBJ2-7 | TRBV10-3 | CAISEVSGPTEQYF | TGTGCCATCAGTGAGGTATCTGGGCCCACAGAGCAGTACTTC
. | . | TRBJ2-3 | TRBV5-1 | CASSLRGLDTQYF | TGCGCCAGCAGCTTGAGAGGGTTGGATACGCAGTATTTT
. | . | TRBJ1-2 | TRBV5-6 | CASSRSYGYTF | TGTGCCAGCAGCCGGTCATATGGCTACACCTTC
. | . | TRBJ2-7 | TRBV4-1 | CASSPGGQPYEQYF | TGCGCCAGCAGCCCCGGCGGACAGCCCTACGAGCAGTACTTC
TRBD1 | . | TRBJ2-5 | TRBV27 | CASSFSRTGLAQETQYF | TGTGCCAGCAGTTTCTCCCGGACAGGTCTCGCGCAAGAGACCCAGTACTTC
TRBD2 | . | TRBJ2-3 | TRBV5-8 | CASSLRLAGGRDTQYF | TGTGCCAGCAGCCTACGACTAGCGGGGGGGCGAGATACGCAGTATTTT
. | . | TRBJ2-3 | TRBV9 | CASSGRDSVDTQYF | TGTGCCAGCAGCGGTCGGGACTCAGTGGATACGCAGTATTTT
. | . | TRBJ1-2 | TRBV7-9 | CASSYRDYGYTF | TGTGCCAGCAGCTACCGGGACTATGGCTACACCTTC
. | . | TRBJ1-5 | TRBV12-3/TRBV12-4 | CASRSQGQPQHF | TGTGCCAGCAGATCACAGGGACAGCCCCAGCATTTT
. | . | TRBJ2-1 | TRBV6-4 | CASSEKGQPSSSYNEQFF | TGTGCCAGCAGTGAAAAAGGACAACCTTCTAGCTCCTACAATGAGCAGTTCTTC
. | . | TRBJ1-2 | TRBV6-5 | CASSPRIDNGYTF | TGTGCCAGCAGTCCCCGAATCGACAACGGCTACACCTTC
. | . | TRBJ1-4 | TRBV19 | CASSIGLGTNEKLFF | TGTGCCAGTAGTATAGGTCTTGGCACTAATGAAAAACTGTTTTTT
. | . | TRBJ2-2 | TRBV3-1/TRBV3-2 | CASSLPQGYGGELFF | TGTGCCAGCAGCCTTCCGCAGGGGTATGGCGGGGAGCTGTTTTTT
. | . | TRBJ1-3 | TRBV29-1 | CSVEVRDRNSGNTIYF | TGCAGCGTTGAAGTCCGGGATCGTAACTCTGGAAACACCATATATTTT
. | . | TRBJ2-3 | TRBV2 | CASKKTGSTSTDTQYF | TGTGCCAGCAAGAAAACAGGTAGCACTAGCACAGATACGCAGTATTTT